What follows are 18 T cell receptor beta chains derived from one specimen sequenced in a study of blood T cell repertoires in COVID-19. Produced via immunoSEQ multiplex PCR; TCRdb's table is partial and in-frame only. The table includes about 270,000 clones, 86% detected once. The sequencing input was peripheral blood. The receptors were sampled from a woman aged 70 to 79 with COVID-19, enrolled during active disease.

The rearrangement links TRBV10-3 to TRBJ2-3, with 10 bases aligning to TRBD2. The V and J ends lost 11 bases and 0 bases, in that order; junction bases with no gene match: 11. CDR3 length: 16 residues. Germline V gene sequence: CDR1 ENHRY, CDR2 SYGVKD. DNA of the CDR3: TGTGCCGTCTCTAGCGGGGGCCTTTCTAGCACAGATACGCAGTATTTT. Its protein is CAVSSGGLSSTDTQYF.

The chain links TRBV11-2 to TRBJ1-4; 8 bases match TRBD1. In germline, CDR1 is SGHAT, CDR2 FQNNGV. The CDR3 contains 13 residues. Losses at the gene ends were 6 bases for V and 8 bases for J; bases not matched to a gene: 5. The CDR3: CASRLGQEEKLFF. CDR3 DNA sequence: TGTGCCAGCAGATTGGGACAGGAGGAAAAACTGTTTTTT.

The chain links TRBV5-1 to TRBJ2-3; 13 bases line up with TRBD2. This CDR3 is 20 amino acids long. Germline V gene lookup returns CDR1 SGHRS and CDR2 YFSETQ. V was clipped by 2 bases and J by 0 bases; unmatched bases: 12. In DNA, the CDR3 is TGCGCCAGCAGCTTACGACTAGCGGGGGGCGCTCGTGCTAGCACAGATACGCAGTATTTT. It specifies CASSLRLAGGARASTDTQYF.

The chain joins TRBV19 to TRBJ2-5; 9 nucleotides agree with TRBD2. V lost 8 bases, J lost 5 bases, and 9 bases stayed unmatched. Looked up from germline, CDR1 is LNHDA and CDR2 is SQIVND (reference sequence). The CDR3 spans 14 residues. CDR3 loop: CASSNSGGTETQYF. The CDR3, as DNA: TGTGCCAGTTCTAATAGCGGGGGAACTGAGACCCAGTACTTC. The variable domain in full, with the rest retrieved from reference TRBV19 and TRBJ2-5, is DGGITQSPKYLFRKEGQNVTLSCEQNLNHDAMYWYRQDPGQGLRLIYYSQIVNDFQKGDIAEGYSVSREKKESFPLTVTSAQKNPTAFYLCASSNSGGTETQYFGPGTRLLVL.

In its sample, this clone was seen once. The V call is TRBV4-3, the J call TRBJ1-1; D remains ambiguous. The CDR3 runs 14 residues. CDR1 and CDR2 (germline): LGHNA, YSLEER. V was trimmed by 0 bases and J by 5 bases, leaving 10 bases between them. The CDR3 loop reads CASSQEVGRTEAFF. In nucleotides, the CDR3 is TGCGCCAGCAGCCAAGAGGTAGGGAGGACTGAAGCTTTCTTT.

The V call is TRBV4-3, the J call TRBJ2-5; D is unclear. CDR1 and CDR2 from the germline V gene are LGHNA and YSLEER. Trimming removed 0 bases from V and 1 base from J, with 9 bases in between. This CDR3 has 15 residues. Written as DNA, the CDR3 is TGCGCCAGCAGCCAAGAAATGGTAGTCCAAGAGACCCAGTACTTC. This gives the protein CASSQEMVVQETQYF.

As DNA, the CDR3 is TGTGCCACCATTGACAGCTCCTACGAGCAGTACTTC. It translates to CATIDSSYEQYF. The gene calls are TRBV28 and TRBJ2-7; D may be TRBD1 (5 bases). The germline V gene has CDR1 MDHEN and CDR2 SYDVKM. This CDR3 is built from 12 residues. V gave up 10 bases and J gave up 0 bases, with 10 bases separating them.

This clone was found a few times. The gene calls are TRBV5-1 and TRBJ1-1; no definite D call. CDR1 is SGHRS, CDR2 YFSETQ, per germline. The CDR3 length is 12 residues. Trimming took 0 bases from V and 7 from J, leaving 7 bases between them. CDR3 nucleotide sequence: TGCGCCAGCAGCTTGGGTCCGAGTGAAGCTTTCTTT. Its translation: CASSLGPSEAFF.

The rearrangement uses TRBV18 and TRBJ1-1, with 7 positions matching TRBD1. The CDR3 extends over 18 amino acids. V gave up 6 bases and J gave up 0 bases; unmatched junction bases: 16. Germline-derived CDR1 and CDR2 are KGHSH and LQKENI. The CDR3 is CASSEAGQARLMNTEAFF. The CDR3 region has the DNA TGTGCCAGCTCGGAAGCTGGACAGGCGAGACTTATGAACACTGAAGCTTTCTTT.

The chain couples TRBV7-9 to TRBJ2-7, with D possibly being TRBD1 (6 bases). Germline V CDR1 and CDR2: SEHNR, FQNEAQ (reference sequence). Deletions cut 2 bases from V and 6 bases from J, with 11 bases between. The CDR3 length is 13 residues. The CDR3 here is CASSLRTEIEQYF. The CDR3 DNA reads as TGTGCCAGCAGCTTACGGACAGAGATCGAGCAGTACTTC. The full variable domain, rest sourced from reference TRBV7-9 and TRBJ2-7, is DTGVSQNPRHKITKRGQNVTFRCDPISEHNRLYWYRQTLGQGPEFLTYFQNEAQLEKSRLLSDRFSAERPKGSFSTLEIQRTEQGDSAMYLCASSLRTEIEQYFGPGTRLTVT.

This chain uses TRBV24-1 with TRBJ2-6; 8 positions agree with TRBD1. After removal of 9 bases from V and 1 base from J, the junction contained 4 bases not matched to a gene. Per germline, CDR1 KGHDR and CDR2 SFDVKD. This CDR3 has 15 residues. The CDR3 DNA follows: TGTGCCACCCAGGGGGCCCGTTCTGGGGCCAACGTCCTGACTTTC. Protein product: CATQGARSGANVLTF.

CDR3 amino acids: CASKGAPLNEQFF. In DNA form, the CDR3 reads TGTGCCAGCAAAGGGGCGCCCCTCAATGAGCAGTTCTTC. This sequence joins TRBV5-6 and TRBJ2-1; D possibly corresponds to TRBD1 (5 bases). There are 13 residues in the CDR3. Trimming cost V 6 bases and J 6 bases, with 13 bases left between them. Germline lookup yields CDR1 SGHDT and CDR2 YYEEEE.

The rearrangement links TRBV19 to TRBJ2-5; 11 nucleotides align to TRBD2. The trim removed 3 bases at V and 3 bases at J, leaving 6 bases unmatched. The CDR3 is 16 amino acids. The germline V gene encodes CDR1 LNHDA and CDR2 SQIVND (reference sequence). CDR3 region: CASSIRSLAGEETQYF. CDR3 bases: TGTGCCAGTAGTATTCGGTCACTAGCGGGGGAAGAGACCCAGTACTTC.

The rearrangement uses TRBV6-1 and TRBJ1-1; no definite D call. The germline gives CDR1 MNHNS, CDR2 SASEGT. V was shortened by 1 base and J by 1 base, with 4 bases between the two germline ends. There are 13 residues in the CDR3. In DNA form, the CDR3 reads TGTGCCAGCAGTGAAGTGAGGAACACTGAAGCTTTCTTT. Translating it yields CASSEVRNTEAFF.

V usage is TRBV24-1 and J usage is TRBJ2-1; 9 bases align to TRBD1. Unmatched junction bases numbered 8, after V lost 4 bases and J lost 8 bases. The CDR3 runs to 15 residues. Germline values: CDR1 KGHDR, CDR2 SFDVKD. As DNA, the CDR3 is TGTGCCACCAGTGACCACAGGGGGCTGGGGGATGAGCAGTTCTTC. It yields the protein CATSDHRGLGDEQFF.

J is TRBJ1-1 and V is TRBV5-1; D unresolved. Trimming cost V 0 bases and J 0 bases, with 12 bases left between them. The CDR3 spans 16 residues. Germline V CDR1 and CDR2: SGHRS, YFSETQ. CDR3 in amino acids: CASSLVSTSLNTEAFF. CDR3 DNA: TGCGCCAGCAGCTTGGTGTCAACTTCTTTGAACACTGAAGCTTTCTTT.

The chain carries TRBV3-1 (or the pseudogene TRBV3-2) and TRBJ2-5, with 7 bases that match TRBD2. J gave up 5 bases and V 4 bases, and 7 bases lay outside the gene matches. Germline V gene sequence: CDR1 LGHDT, CDR2 YNNKEL (reference sequence). The length of the CDR3 is 14 residues. Here the CDR3 DNA reads TGTGCCAGCAGCCCGGAGACTAGCCGGGAGACCCAGTACTTC. Translated: CASSPETSRETQYF.

The rearrangement links TRBV7-2 to TRBJ1-5; D may be TRBD1 (5 bases). There are 15 residues in the CDR3. Germline V gene sequence: CDR1 SGHTA, CDR2 FQGNSA. V was clipped by 1 base and J by 4 bases, with 11 bases between them. CDR3 nucleotides: TGTGCCAGCAGCTTAGTTGGGGCTACTAATCAGCCCCAGCATTTT. Translating gives CASSLVGATNQPQHF.